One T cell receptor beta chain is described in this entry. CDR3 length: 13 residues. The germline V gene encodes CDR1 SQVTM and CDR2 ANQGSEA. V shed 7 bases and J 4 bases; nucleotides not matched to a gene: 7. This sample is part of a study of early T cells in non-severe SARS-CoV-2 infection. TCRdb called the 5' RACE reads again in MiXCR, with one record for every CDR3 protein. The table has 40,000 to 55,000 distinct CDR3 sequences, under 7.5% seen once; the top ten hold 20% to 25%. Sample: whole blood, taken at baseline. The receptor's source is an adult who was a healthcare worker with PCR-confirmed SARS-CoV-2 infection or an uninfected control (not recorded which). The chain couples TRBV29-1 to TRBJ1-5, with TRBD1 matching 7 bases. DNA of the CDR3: TGCAGCGGCGGGGACAGCCCGAATCAGCCCCAGCATTTT. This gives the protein CSGGDSPNQPQHF. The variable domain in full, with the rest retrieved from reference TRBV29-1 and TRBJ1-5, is SAVISQKPSRDICQRGTSLTIQCQVDSQVTMMFWYRQQPGQSLTLIATANQGSEATYESGFVIDKFPISRPNLTFSTLTVSNMSPEDSSIYLCSGGDSPNQPQHFGDGTRLSIL.